This entry lists 10 T cell receptor beta chains sequenced from one sample in a study of shared clonotypes between healthy human individuals. Profiled with immunoSEQ multiplex PCR; TCRdb holds only in-frame clones, not every one. The data show about 960,000 clones, around three quarters seen once. The sequencing input was memory CD4+ T cells sorted from blood. The subset: CD45RA-negative fraction. These receptors were taken from a man younger than 30 in good health.

Remarks on this clone: The junction departs from germline at one end; a sequencing error may be responsible. The genes are TRBV4-1 and TRBJ1-2; 8 bases agree with TRBD1. CDR1 MGHRA and CDR2 YSYEKL come from the germline V gene. The CDR3 is 14 residues long. As DNA, the CDR3 is TGCGCCAGCCGCCAAGTGGGACAGGCCTATGGCTACACCTTC. Translation gives CASRQVGQAYGYTF.

The chain combines TRBV7-2 with TRBJ2-5; the D gene is possibly TRBD1 (5 bases). The germline gives CDR1 SGHTA, CDR2 FQGNSA. The CDR3 has 12 amino acids. The ends were cut back, 5 bases at V and 5 bases at J, with 9 bases in the middle. The CDR3 reads CASSQQEETQYF. DNA of the CDR3: TGTGCCAGCAGCCAACAGGAGGAGACCCAGTACTTC.

This rearrangement joins TRBV18 to TRBJ1-2, with 10 bases aligning to TRBD1. The trim removed 2 bases at V and 5 bases at J, leaving 14 bases unmatched. The V gene's germline CDR1 is KGHSH and CDR2 LQKENI. The CDR3 has 18 amino acids. The CDR3 nucleotides are TGTGCCAGCTCACCATTTCTCGGGACAGGGGATACCGCGTATGGCTACACCTTC. Translated, it gives CASSPFLGTGDTAYGYTF.

This clone was seen more than once but under ten times. The chain combines TRBV5-4 with TRBJ1-1, with 10 bases matching TRBD1. This CDR3 contains 15 residues. The V and J ends lost 4 bases and 5 bases, in that order; junction bases with no gene match: 8. CDR1 is SGHNT and CDR2 is YYREEE in the germline V gene (reference sequence). The CDR3 here is CASSPGQGEKTEAFF. The CDR3 DNA follows: TGTGCCAGCAGCCCCGGACAGGGGGAAAAAACTGAAGCTTTCTTT. The full variable domain, in which reference TRBV5-4 and TRBJ1-1 provide the parts outside the CDR3, is ETGVTQSPTHLIKTRGQQVTLRCSSQSGHNTVSWYQQALGQGPQFIFQYYREEENGRGNFPPRFSGLQFPNYSSELNVNALELDDSALYLCASSPGQGEKTEAFFGQGTRLTVV.

V usage is TRBV29-1 and J usage is TRBJ1-2; D not resolved. The CDR3 consists of 13 residues. Germline V gives CDR1 SQVTM, CDR2 ANQGSEA. V lost 0 bases to trimming and J lost 8 bases, with 13 bases between them. The CDR3 loop reads CSVEDQRAQGYTF. The CDR3 nucleotides read TGCAGCGTTGAAGATCAGAGGGCGCAGGGCTACACCTTC.

A note on this clone: A read error may be the cause here, since a much bigger clone is one base away. The sample holds other DNA sequences that translate to the same CDR3. The chain is built from TRBV4-1 and TRBJ1-6; 7 bases fit TRBD1. V was pared by 3 bases and J by 9 bases, with 11 bases of the junction left unmatched. The CDR3 extends over 16 amino acids. Per the germline V gene, CDR1 is MGHRA and CDR2 is YSYEKL. DNA for the CDR3: TGCGCCAGCAGCCAGGAACAGGGGATCCGGAGTTCACCCCTCCACTTT. Encoded protein: CASSQEQGIRSSPLHF.

This clone was counted once. In DNA form, the CDR3 reads TGTGCCAGCAGCCCCAGTTATCAGGGCGAGCAGTACTTC. This translates into CASSPSYQGEQYF. The chain couples TRBV7-6 to TRBJ2-7, with a possible D match to TRBD1 (5 bases). Trimming cost V 5 bases and J 6 bases, with 14 bases left between them. Germline V gene sequence: CDR1 SGHVS, CDR2 FNYEAQ. CDR3 length: 13 amino acids.

Here the CDR3 reads CASSFRTGGDGYTF. The CDR3 bases are TGCGCCAGCAGCTTCCGGACAGGGGGCGATGGCTACACCTTC. The chain joins TRBV5-1 to TRBJ1-2, with TRBD1 matching over 11 bases. V dropped 2 bases and J dropped 6; count of bases not matched to a gene: 3. Germline V gene data show CDR1 as SGHRS and CDR2 as YFSETQ. The CDR3 is 14 residues long.

The CDR3 bases are TGTGCCAGCAGCTTATCCGGGACGGGTTCACCCCTCCACTTT. Its protein is CASSLSGTGSPLHF. This sequence joins TRBV7-9 and TRBJ1-6, with D perhaps TRBD1 (5 bases). The V gene's germline CDR1 is SEHNR and CDR2 FQNEAQ (reference sequence). This CDR3 comprises 14 residues. V gave up 2 bases and J gave up 9 bases, with 11 bases separating them. The whole variable domain, filled in from reference TRBV7-9 and TRBJ1-6, reads DTGVSQNPRHKITKRGQNVTFRCDPISEHNRLYWYRQTLGQGPEFLTYFQNEAQLEKSRLLSDRFSAERPKGSFSTLEIQRTEQGDSAMYLCASSLSGTGSPLHFGNGTRLTVT.

This rearrangement joins TRBV11-2 to TRBJ2-3; TRBD2 is a possible D gene (7 bases). CDR1 is SGHAT and CDR2 is FQNNGV in the germline V gene. CDR3 length equals 14 residues. With 6 bases removed from V and 6 bases from J, the gap between germline ends came to 16 bases. CDR3 DNA sequence: TGTGCCAGCAGGCGAGCGGGGACAAGGGATACGCAGTATTTT. Amino acid sequence: CASRRAGTRDTQYF.